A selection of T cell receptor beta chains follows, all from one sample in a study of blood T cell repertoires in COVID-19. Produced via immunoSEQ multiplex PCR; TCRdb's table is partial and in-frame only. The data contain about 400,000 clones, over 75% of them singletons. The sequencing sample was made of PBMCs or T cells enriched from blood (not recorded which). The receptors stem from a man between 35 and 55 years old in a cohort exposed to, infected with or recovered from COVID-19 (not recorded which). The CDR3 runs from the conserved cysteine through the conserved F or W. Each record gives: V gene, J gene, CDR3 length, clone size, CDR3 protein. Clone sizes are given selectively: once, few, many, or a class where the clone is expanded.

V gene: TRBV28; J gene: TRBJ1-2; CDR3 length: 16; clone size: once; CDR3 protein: CASSLGSGRGTYGYTF
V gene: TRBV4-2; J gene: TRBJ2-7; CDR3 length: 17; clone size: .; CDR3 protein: CASSQGVQAGDSHEQYF
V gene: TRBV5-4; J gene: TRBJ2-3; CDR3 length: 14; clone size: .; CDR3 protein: CASSLSAWRDTQYF
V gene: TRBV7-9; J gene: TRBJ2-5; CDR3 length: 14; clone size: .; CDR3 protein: CASSYGLGQETQYF
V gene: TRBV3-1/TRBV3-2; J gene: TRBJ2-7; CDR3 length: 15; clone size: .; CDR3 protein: CASSQDLLGGGEQYF
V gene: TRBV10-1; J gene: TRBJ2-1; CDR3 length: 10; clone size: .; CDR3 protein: CASTGDEQFF
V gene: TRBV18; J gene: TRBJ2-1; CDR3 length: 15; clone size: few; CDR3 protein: CASSPGGQQYNEQFF
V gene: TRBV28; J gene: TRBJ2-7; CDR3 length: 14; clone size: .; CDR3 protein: CASSLGRVVDEQYF
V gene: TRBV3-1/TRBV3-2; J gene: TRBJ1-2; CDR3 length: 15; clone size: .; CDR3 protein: CASSWGQGQNYGYTF
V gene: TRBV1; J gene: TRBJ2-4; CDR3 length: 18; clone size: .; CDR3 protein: CTSSQEGTGRESKNIQYF
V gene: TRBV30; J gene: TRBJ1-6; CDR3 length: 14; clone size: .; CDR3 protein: CAHGRQTINSPLHF
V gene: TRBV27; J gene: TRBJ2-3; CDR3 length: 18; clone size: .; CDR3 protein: CASSLSPEGSGRADTQYF
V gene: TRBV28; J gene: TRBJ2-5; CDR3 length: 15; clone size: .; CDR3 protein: CASSLGLAGQETQYF
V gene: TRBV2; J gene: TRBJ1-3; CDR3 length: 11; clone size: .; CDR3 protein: CASDRGNTIYF
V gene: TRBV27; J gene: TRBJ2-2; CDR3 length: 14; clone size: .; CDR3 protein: CASSFGANTGELFF
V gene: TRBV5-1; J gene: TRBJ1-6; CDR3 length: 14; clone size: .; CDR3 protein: CASSFGSILSPLHF
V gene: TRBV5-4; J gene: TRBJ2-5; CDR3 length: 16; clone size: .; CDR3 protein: CASSPGLAGRRETQYF
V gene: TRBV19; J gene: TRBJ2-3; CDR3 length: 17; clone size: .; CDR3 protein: CASSLTSGESLGNTQYF
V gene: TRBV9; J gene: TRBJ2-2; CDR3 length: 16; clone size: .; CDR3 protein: CASSPRGQPNTGELFF
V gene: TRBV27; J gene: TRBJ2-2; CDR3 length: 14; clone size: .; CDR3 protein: CASRLTKGAGELFF
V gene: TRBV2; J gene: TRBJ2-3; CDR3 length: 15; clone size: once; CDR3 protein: CASSWTSGGTDTQYF
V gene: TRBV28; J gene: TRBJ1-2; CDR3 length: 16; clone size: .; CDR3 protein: CASSSQRGHWDYGYTF
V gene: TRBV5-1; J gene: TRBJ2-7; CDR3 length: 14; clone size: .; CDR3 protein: CASSLSGSPYEQYF
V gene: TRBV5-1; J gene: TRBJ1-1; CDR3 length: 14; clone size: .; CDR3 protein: CASSLEHLNTEAFF
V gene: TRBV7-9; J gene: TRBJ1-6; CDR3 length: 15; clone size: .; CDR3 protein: CASSLIQGDNSPLHF
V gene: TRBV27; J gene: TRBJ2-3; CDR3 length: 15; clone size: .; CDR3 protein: CASSRTSGNTDTQYF
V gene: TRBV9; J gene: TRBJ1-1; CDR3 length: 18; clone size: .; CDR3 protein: CASSVSLARGDSNTEAFF
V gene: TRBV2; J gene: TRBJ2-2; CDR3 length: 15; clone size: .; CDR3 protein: CASREFRGNTGELFF
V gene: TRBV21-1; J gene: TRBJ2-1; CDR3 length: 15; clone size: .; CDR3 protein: CASSKGQASYNEQFF
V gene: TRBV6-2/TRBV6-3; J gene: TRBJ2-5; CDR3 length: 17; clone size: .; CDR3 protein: CASSYPKSAGGRETQYF
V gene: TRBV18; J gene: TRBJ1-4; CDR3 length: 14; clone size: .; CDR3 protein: CASSRQGTREKLFF
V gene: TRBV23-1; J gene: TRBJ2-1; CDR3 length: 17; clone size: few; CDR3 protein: CASRQPRKQTFNNEQFF
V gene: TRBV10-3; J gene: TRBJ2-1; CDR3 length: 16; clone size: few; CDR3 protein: CAISTLLAGRAHEQFF
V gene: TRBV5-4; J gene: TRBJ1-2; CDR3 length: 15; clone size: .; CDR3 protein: CASSRPRGTNYGYTF
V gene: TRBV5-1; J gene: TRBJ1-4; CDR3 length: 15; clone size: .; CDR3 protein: CASSLGGTGGEKLFF
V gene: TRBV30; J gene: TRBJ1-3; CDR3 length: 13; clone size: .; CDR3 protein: CAWSAGRGNTIYF
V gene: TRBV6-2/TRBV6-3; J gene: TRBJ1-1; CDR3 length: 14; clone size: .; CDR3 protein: CASSFAGPTTEAFF
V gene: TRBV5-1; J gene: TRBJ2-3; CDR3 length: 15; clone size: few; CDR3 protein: CASSSGQGAIDTQYF
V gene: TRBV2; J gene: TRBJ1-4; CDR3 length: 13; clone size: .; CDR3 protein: CASEGATNEKLFF
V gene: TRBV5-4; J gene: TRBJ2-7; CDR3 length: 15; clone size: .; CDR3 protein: CASSARTSGAYEQYF
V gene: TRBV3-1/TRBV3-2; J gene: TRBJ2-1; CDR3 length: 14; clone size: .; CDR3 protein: CASSLPGRTGEQFF
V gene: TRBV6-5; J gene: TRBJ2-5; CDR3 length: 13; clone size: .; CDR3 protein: CASRPRQVGTQYF
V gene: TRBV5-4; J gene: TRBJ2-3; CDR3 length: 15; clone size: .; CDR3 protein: CASSLREGDTDTQYF
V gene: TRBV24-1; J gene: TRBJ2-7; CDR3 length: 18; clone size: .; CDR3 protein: CATSEGQGTIPSGDEQYF
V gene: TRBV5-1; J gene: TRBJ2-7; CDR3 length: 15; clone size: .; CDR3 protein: CASSLRQGQDYEQYF
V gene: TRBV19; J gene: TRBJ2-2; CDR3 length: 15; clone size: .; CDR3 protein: CASSLERSNTGELFF
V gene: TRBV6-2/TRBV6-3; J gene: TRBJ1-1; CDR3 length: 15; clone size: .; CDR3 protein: CASSYSNRGNTEAFF
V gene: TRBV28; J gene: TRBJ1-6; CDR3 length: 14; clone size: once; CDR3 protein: CASSFGGNNSPLHF
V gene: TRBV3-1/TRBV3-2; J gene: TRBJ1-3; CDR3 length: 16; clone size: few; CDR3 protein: CASSQDQGSSGNTIYF
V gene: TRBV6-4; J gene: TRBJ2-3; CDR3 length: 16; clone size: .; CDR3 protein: CASSDSKAGHTDTQYF